Following are 19 T cell receptor beta chains from one sample sequenced in a study of blood T cell repertoires in COVID-19. Libraries were prepared by immunoSEQ multiplex PCR; TCRdb keeps only in-frame clonotypes and omits some of them. The repertoire holds 87,000 or so clones, with around 87% as singletons. Sequenced input: peripheral blood. The source is a human donor with acute or convalescent COVID-19. The donor label of this sample is uncertain.

CDR3 nucleotides: TGTGCCAGCAAACTACGCCAGGGGGGCAGGGCAGATACGCAGTATTTT. This gives the protein CASKLRQGGRADTQYF. The V call is TRBV6-6, the J call TRBJ2-3; TRBD1 is a possible D gene (7 bases). Trimming left V 7 bases short and J 4 bases short, with 21 bases between. Germline V lookup: CDR1 MNHNY, CDR2 SVGAGI (reference sequence). This CDR3 has 16 residues.

This chain links TRBV2 with TRBJ1-1; tentatively, D is TRBD1 (6 bases). The CDR3 extends over 14 amino acids. The V gene's germline CDR1 is SNHLY and CDR2 FYNNEI. V lost 6 bases and J 0 bases, leaving 11 bases between the germline ends. DNA for the CDR3: TGTGCCAGCAGCGGGGACACTATGAACACTGAAGCTTTCTTT. Amino acids: CASSGDTMNTEAFF.

The genes are TRBV11-2 and TRBJ2-7; D gene uncertain. Germline CDR1 reads SGHAT; CDR2 reads FQNNGV. The CDR3 extends over 12 amino acids. V lost 2 bases and J 6 bases, leaving 8 bases between the germline ends. CDR3 sequence (DNA): TGTGCCAGCAGCTTATCCCTAGGCGAGCAGTACTTC. Its translation is CASSLSLGEQYF. The full variable domain, rest sourced from reference TRBV11-2 and TRBJ2-7, is EAGVAQSPRYKIIEKRQSVAFWCNPISGHATLYWYQQILGQGPKLLIQFQNNGVVDDSQLPKDRFSAERLKGVDSTLKIQPAKLEDSAVYLCASSLSLGEQYFGPGTRLTVT.

V is TRBV6-5 and J is TRBJ2-1, with D possibly TRBD1 on 5 matching bases. This CDR3 is built from 14 residues. Germline V gene data show CDR1 as MNHEY and CDR2 as SVGAGI. V was shortened by 7 bases and J by 7 bases, with 17 bases between the two germline ends. CDR3: CASKGWSFGNEQFF. CDR3 in DNA: TGTGCCAGCAAGGGGTGGAGCTTTGGTAATGAGCAGTTCTTC.

This chain joins TRBV18 and TRBJ1-3, with 10 bases aligning to TRBD1. V trimming: 3 bases; J trimming: 0 bases; junction bases outside the gene matches: 8. Germline V gives CDR1 KGHSH, CDR2 LQKENI. The CDR3 runs to 18 residues. The CDR3 DNA follows: TGTGCCAGCTCACCCCTTGGACAGGGGGTGATCTCTGGAAACACCATATATTTT. Protein product: CASSPLGQGVISGNTIYF.

The rearrangement uses TRBV7-6 and TRBJ1-5; no firm D call. V was trimmed by 2 bases and J by 2 bases, leaving 7 bases between them. Germline CDR1 reads SGHVS; CDR2 reads FNYEAQ. This CDR3 contains 14 residues. The CDR3 spells CASSLRGGNQPQHF. The DNA of the CDR3 is TGTGCCAGCAGCTTACGGGGTGGCAATCAGCCCCAGCATTTT.

The J gene is TRBJ1-3, the V gene TRBV7-6, with D unresolved. This CDR3 spans 15 amino acids. Trimming left V 0 bases short and J 0 bases short, with 6 bases between. The germline gives CDR1 SGHVS, CDR2 FNYEAQ. The DNA of the CDR3 is TGTGCCAGCAGCTTAGCCCGGAGCTCTGGAAACACCATATATTTT. It is translated as CASSLARSSGNTIYF. Filled out from reference TRBV7-6 and TRBJ1-3, the complete variable domain reads GAGVSQSPRYKVTKRGQDVALRCDPISGHVSLYWYRQALGQGPEFLTYFNYEAQQDKSGLPNDRFSAERPEGSISTLTIQRTEQRDSAMYRCASSLARSSGNTIYFGEGSWLTVV.

V and J are TRBV6-5 and TRBJ2-7; 8 bases line up with TRBD1. Germline assignment: CDR1 MNHEY and CDR2 SVGAGI. The CDR3 has 15 residues. After removal of 3 bases from V and 0 bases from J, the junction contained 4 bases not matched to a gene. The CDR3 sequence: CASSYQGAHSYEQYF. DNA of the CDR3: TGTGCCAGCAGTTATCAGGGGGCGCACTCCTACGAGCAGTACTTC.

The CDR3 protein is CASSLGSLSYNEQFF. DNA of the CDR3: TGTGCCAGCAGTTTGGGCAGCTTATCCTACAATGAGCAGTTCTTC. The chain couples TRBV28 to TRBJ2-1; D is ambiguous. Trimming cost V 3 bases and J 1 base, with 10 bases left between them. In germline, CDR1 is MDHEN, CDR2 SYDVKM. The CDR3 loop spans 15 amino acids. Based on the CDR3 plus reference TRBV28 and TRBJ2-1, the full variable domain is DVKVTQSSRYLVKRTGEKVFLECVQDMDHENMFWYRQDPGLGLRLIYFSYDVKMKEKGDIPEGYSVSREKKERFSLILESASTNQTSMYLCASSLGSLSYNEQFFGPGTRLTVL.

This chain connects TRBV3-1 (or the pseudogene TRBV3-2) to TRBJ1-3; the D gene is possibly TRBD1 (5 bases). In germline, CDR1 is LGHDT, CDR2 YNNKEL (reference sequence). Trimming left V 7 bases short and J 0 bases short, with 16 bases between. This CDR3 comprises 16 residues. The CDR3 region has the DNA TGTGCCAGCACCCCAGAGACAGCCGGCTCTGGAAACACCATATATTTT. Translating it yields CASTPETAGSGNTIYF.

This clone appeared a single time. This chain uses TRBV9 with TRBJ2-2, with a weak D call TRBD2 (7 bases). The CDR3 consists of 15 residues. Trimming cost V 3 bases and J 5 bases, with 14 bases left between them. The V gene's germline CDR1 is SGDLS and CDR2 YYNGEE. The CDR3: CASSEAGALTGELFF. In DNA form, the CDR3 reads TGTGCCAGCAGCGAGGCGGGGGCGCTAACCGGGGAGCTGTTTTTT.

The chain joins TRBV9 to TRBJ2-1, with 8 bases fitting TRBD2. Looked up from germline, CDR1 is SGDLS and CDR2 is YYNGEE. The CDR3 totals 17 residues. Trimming took 4 bases from V and 0 from J; bases not matched to a gene: 9. CDR3 in amino acids: CASSPRLASSSYNEQFF. The CDR3 region has the DNA TGTGCCAGCAGCCCCCGACTAGCGTCGAGCTCCTACAATGAGCAGTTCTTC.

The chain carries TRBV10-3 and TRBJ2-1; 8 bases are a match to TRBD2. The CDR3 consists of 14 residues. The trim removed 5 bases at V and 6 bases at J, leaving 6 bases unmatched. CDR1 and CDR2 (germline): ENHRY, SYGVKD. DNA of the CDR3: TGTGCCATCAGTCCCGGGGGGGCCGGCAATGAGCAGTTCTTC. Protein: CAISPGGAGNEQFF.

The chain joins TRBV4-3 to TRBJ1-1; no reliable D call. The CDR3 consists of 14 residues. CDR1 and CDR2 from the germline V gene are LGHNA and YSLEER. V gave up 2 bases and J gave up 5 bases, with 12 bases separating them. The CDR3 DNA reads as TGCGCCAGCAGCCAAAACTACGACCGGACTGAAGCTTTCTTT. Amino acids: CASSQNYDRTEAFF.

The CDR3, as DNA: TGTGCCACCAGCAGAGATAGCGCGATGGCGGGGGGGCAAGATACGCAGTATTTT. Protein sequence: CATSRDSAMAGGQDTQYF. The J gene is TRBJ2-3, the V gene TRBV15; 9 positions match TRBD2. Per germline, CDR1 LNHNV and CDR2 YYDKDF (reference sequence). V shed 0 bases and J 5 bases; nucleotides not matched to a gene: 12. This CDR3 comprises 18 residues.

This chain connects TRBV10-2 to TRBJ1-2; a possible D gene is TRBD1 (5 bases). The CDR3 loop spans 15 amino acids. Germline loops: CDR1 WSHSY, CDR2 SAAADI. V lost 3 bases and J lost 4, with 15 bases in between. The CDR3 nucleotides are TGCGCCAGCAGTGATCGTCCAGGGATGTCCTATGGCTACACCTTC. This sequence encodes CASSDRPGMSYGYTF.

The rearrangement links TRBV21-1 to TRBJ2-3; TRBD2 is taken as the D call from the table, unchecked against the DNA. TRBV21-1 is given as a pseudogene. There are 14 residues in the CDR3. The CDR3 sequence is CASSQAGATDTQYF. In DNA form, the CDR3 reads TGTGCCAGCAGTCAAGCGGGGGCCACAGATACGCAGTATTTT.

The rearrangement links TRBV11-3 to TRBJ2-7, with D possibly being TRBD1 (6 bases). Trimming cost V 1 base and J 6 bases, with 13 bases left between them. The CDR3 length is 14 residues. Germline loops: CDR1 SGHNT, CDR2 YENEEA. This chain's CDR3 is CASSLGQGIGEQYF. CDR3 in DNA: TGTGCCAGCAGCTTAGGGCAGGGGATAGGCGAGCAGTACTTC.

The chain couples TRBV19 to TRBJ2-1, with D maybe TRBD1 (5 bases). Germline CDR1 and CDR2: LNHDA and SQIVND (reference sequence). The CDR3 spans 13 residues. Deletions cut 7 bases from V and 9 bases from J, with 16 bases between. CDR3 nucleotide sequence: TGTGCCAGTACCTCTCCAGGGTTTAGTGAGCAGTTCTTC. Protein product: CASTSPGFSEQFF.